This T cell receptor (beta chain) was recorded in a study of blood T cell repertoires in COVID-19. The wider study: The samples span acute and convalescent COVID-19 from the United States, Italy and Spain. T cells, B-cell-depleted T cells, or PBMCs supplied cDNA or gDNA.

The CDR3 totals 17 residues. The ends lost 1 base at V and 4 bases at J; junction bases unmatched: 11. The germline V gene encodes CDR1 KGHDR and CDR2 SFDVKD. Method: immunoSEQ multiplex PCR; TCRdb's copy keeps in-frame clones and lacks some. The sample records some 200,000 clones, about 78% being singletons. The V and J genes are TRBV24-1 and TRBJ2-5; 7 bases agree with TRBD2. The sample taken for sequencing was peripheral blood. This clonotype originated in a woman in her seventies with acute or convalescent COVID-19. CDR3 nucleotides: TGTGCCACCAGTGATTTCCCGCAAGGCAGGGAGGGAGAGACCCAGTACTTC. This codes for CATSDFPQGREGETQYF.